This passage covers 14 T cell receptor beta chains from one sample sequenced in a study of cytomegalovirus exposure and HLA in healthy donors. Amplification used 60 Vbeta primers and 13 Jbeta primers. Sequenced by immunoSEQ multiplex PCR; TCRdb stores in-frame clones only, minus some. The table shows 65,000 to 100,000 clones, with roughly 79% occurring only once. Sequenced material: PBMCs. The receptors here all came from a female donor in good health and CMV-seronegative.

The chain links TRBV19 to TRBJ1-1, with 7 bases identical to TRBD1. The ends lost 9 bases at V and 2 bases at J; junction bases unmatched: 9. The CDR3 is 14 residues long. The germline gives CDR1 LNHDA, CDR2 SQIVND (reference sequence). CDR3 in DNA: TGTGCCAGAAATACGGGACAGCCTAACACTGAAGCTTTCTTT. Its translation is CARNTGQPNTEAFF.

V gene TRBV19 combines with J gene TRBJ2-1; 9 nucleotides line up with TRBD2. Trimming cost V 6 bases and J 7 bases; bases outside gene matches: 7. The CDR3 consists of 14 residues. The germline gives CDR1 LNHDA, CDR2 SQIVND (reference sequence). CDR3 sequence reads: CASRDLAGANEQFF. CDR3 bases: TGTGCCAGTAGGGACTTAGCGGGAGCTAATGAGCAGTTCTTC.

The chain couples TRBV7-9 to TRBJ2-1; D is unclear. In germline, CDR1 is SEHNR, CDR2 FQNEAQ (reference sequence). The CDR3 extends over 15 amino acids. V was pared by 2 bases and J by 5 bases, with 13 bases between. DNA of the CDR3: TGTGCCAGCAGCTTAACCCCCTCCGCGAACAATGAGCAGTTCTTC. It is translated as CASSLTPSANNEQFF.

This clone was observed a single time. The chain is built from TRBV5-8 and TRBJ2-7; D is ambiguous. CDR3 size: 11 residues. Germline CDR1 reads SGHTS; CDR2 reads YDEGEE. V gave up 4 bases and J gave up 7 bases, with 9 bases separating them. Here the CDR3 reads CASSPRWEQYF. Written as DNA, the CDR3 is TGTGCCAGCAGCCCCAGGTGGGAGCAGTACTTC.

The chain joins TRBV7-9 to TRBJ1-6, with 9 bases matching TRBD1. Germline CDR1 and CDR2: SEHNR and FQNEAQ (reference sequence). The CDR3 is made up of 16 amino acids. V trimming: 3 bases; J trimming: 6 bases; junction bases outside the gene matches: 6. In DNA form, the CDR3 reads TGTGCCAGCAGCTTGAGAGGGACAGGGAGTAATTCACCCCTCCACTTT. The encoded protein is CASSLRGTGSNSPLHF. Variable domain in full (rest from reference TRBV7-9 and TRBJ1-6): DTGVSQNPRHKITKRGQNVTFRCDPISEHNRLYWYRQTLGQGPEFLTYFQNEAQLEKSRLLSDRFSAERPKGSFSTLEIQRTEQGDSAMYLCASSLRGTGSNSPLHFGNGTRLTVT.

V usage is TRBV27 and J usage is TRBJ2-7; 7 positions agree with TRBD1. The V segment lost 10 bases and the J segment 7 bases; nucleotides outside the gene matches: 28. The CDR3 covers 18 residues. CDR1 and CDR2 from the germline V gene are MNHEY and SMNVEV (reference sequence). The CDR3 region is CANTRGTEITYYLLEQYF. The CDR3 DNA follows: TGTGCCAACACCCGTGGGACAGAGATTACATATTACCTTTTGGAGCAGTACTTC.

This clone has a handful of counts. The chain has TRBV27 and TRBJ1-2, with 7 bases matching TRBD1. The CDR3 has 14 residues. J gave up 7 bases and V 5 bases, and 10 bases lay outside the gene matches. Germline CDR1 reads MNHEY; CDR2 reads SMNVEV (reference sequence). This chain's CDR3 is CASSATGPLFGYTF. The CDR3 bases are TGTGCCAGCAGTGCGACAGGGCCACTGTTTGGCTACACCTTC.

This clone was observed a few times. DNA of the CDR3: TGTGCCAGCAGCTTAGGGGCAATCGGGGAGCTGTTTTTT. Translation: CASSLGAIGELFF. The chain is built from TRBV7-9 and TRBJ2-2, with D hard to call. The CDR3 length is 13 residues. CDR1 and CDR2 (germline): SEHNR, FQNEAQ (reference sequence). The germline V and J ends were trimmed by 1 base and 7 bases, with 7 bases remaining between them.

The chain carries TRBV11-2 and TRBJ1-1; D is undetermined. Germline V gene sequence: CDR1 SGHAT, CDR2 FQNNGV. Trimming pared 5 bases from V and 2 bases from J, leaving 12 bases between. The CDR3 is 14 amino acids. The CDR3 loop reads CASSPRVANTEAFF. The CDR3 nucleotides are TGTGCCAGCAGCCCTCGGGTAGCAAACACTGAAGCTTTCTTT.

The chain recombines TRBV2 with TRBJ1-3; maybe TRBD1 (5 bases). Looked up from germline, CDR1 is SNHLY and CDR2 is FYNNEI. CDR3 length: 16 residues. The ends were cut back, 5 bases at V and 2 bases at J, with 16 bases in the middle. This CDR3 reads CASSKMGGSPGNTIYF. CDR3 DNA sequence: TGTGCCAGCAGTAAAATGGGGGGATCACCTGGAAACACCATATATTTT.

The chain employs TRBV29-1 and TRBJ1-1; 9 nucleotides match TRBD1. The CDR3 has 13 residues. V shed 6 bases and J 7 bases; nucleotides not matched to a gene: 9. CDR1 and CDR2 (germline): SQVTM, ANQGSEA. The CDR3 sequence: CSVYRTGAGEAFF. CDR3 sequence (DNA): TGCAGCGTCTATAGGACAGGGGCTGGTGAAGCTTTCTTT.

This chain links TRBV27 with TRBJ2-5, with 8 bases that match TRBD2. The trim removed 5 bases at V and 5 bases at J, leaving 4 bases unmatched. Germline assignment: CDR1 MNHEY and CDR2 SMNVEV (reference sequence). This CDR3 is built from 13 residues. CDR3 nucleotides: TGTGCCAGCAGTATGGCTAGCGGGGAGACCCAGTACTTC. Translating gives CASSMASGETQYF.

The chain recombines TRBV7-9 with TRBJ1-2; TRBD1 is a possible D gene (5 bases). V gave up 3 bases and J gave up 4 bases, with 12 bases separating them. The CDR3 runs 14 residues. The germline V gene encodes CDR1 SEHNR and CDR2 FQNEAQ (reference sequence). The CDR3 DNA reads TGTGCCAGCAGCTTTCTCGGGGGAAGCTATGGCTACACCTTC. Translation gives CASSFLGGSYGYTF.

The V call is TRBV5-1, the J call TRBJ1-1, with TRBD1 as a possible D gene (5 bases). This CDR3 has 15 amino acids. Deletions cut 0 bases from V and 1 base from J, with 10 bases between. The germline V gene encodes CDR1 SGHRS and CDR2 YFSETQ. For the CDR3, the DNA is TGCGCCAGCAGCTTGGTGGGAGGACAGAACACTGAAGCTTTCTTT. This translates into CASSLVGGQNTEAFF.